Shown below are 16 T cell receptor beta chains from a single sample sequenced in a study of T cells after yellow fever vaccination. TCRdb processed the 5' RACE reads anew with MiXCR; each CDR3 protein has one entry. This repertoire shows under 600,000 distinct CDR3 sequences, less than 25% found once; its top ten account for roughly a sixth. The input for sequencing was PBMCs, taken 20 to 25 days after the first yellow fever vaccination. Source of these receptors: a man in his late teens or twenties who received the YFV17D yellow fever vaccine.

This clonotype has a handful of counts. The chain has TRBV6-1 and TRBJ2-7; D tentatively reads TRBD1 or TRBD2 (5 bases each). V was cut by 5 bases and J by 2 bases, with 10 bases left in between. The CDR3 runs to 13 residues. Germline V CDR1 and CDR2: MNHNS, SASEGT. The DNA for the CDR3 is TGTGCCAGCAGTCCGAGGGACCCCTACGAGCAGTACGTC. This translates into CASSPRDPYEQYV.

V and J are TRBV25-1 and TRBJ1-6; unclear D gene. V was cut by 0 bases and J by 7 bases, with 7 bases left in between. Germline CDR1 MGHDK, CDR2 SYGVNS. The CDR3 length is 14 residues. The CDR3 region is CASSEYSSNSPLHF. The CDR3, as DNA: TGTGCCAGCAGTGAATATTCCTCGAATTCACCCCTCCACTTT.

This chain links TRBV4-2 with TRBJ1-3, with D unclear. Trimming took 5 bases from V and 4 from J, leaving 15 bases between them. The CDR3 covers 15 residues. Germline assignment: CDR1 LGHNA and CDR2 YNFKEQ. The CDR3 DNA is TGTGCCAGCAGCACACGACCGGACCCGGGAAACACCATATATTTT. It translates to CASSTRPDPGNTIYF.

This clonotype was counted a few times. The chain links TRBV5-1 to TRBJ2-1, with TRBD1 matching 9 bases. CDR3 length equals 16 residues. V lost 0 bases to trimming and J lost 10 bases; unmatched junction nucleotides: 11. CDR1 is SGHRS, CDR2 YFSETQ, per germline. The CDR3: CASSLATGGQVWEQFF. The DNA for the CDR3 is TGCGCCAGCAGCTTGGCCACAGGGGGCCAGGTGTGGGAGCAGTTCTTC. Based on the CDR3 plus reference TRBV5-1 and TRBJ2-1, the full variable domain is KAGVTQTPRYLIKTRGQQVTLSCSPISGHRSVSWYQQTPGQGLQFLFEYFSETQRNKGNFPGRFSGRQFSNSRSEMNVSTLELGDSALYLCASSLATGGQVWEQFFGPGTRLTVL.

The chain is built from TRBV5-1 and TRBJ2-5, with TRBD2 identical over 7 bases. The V gene end was trimmed by 4 bases and the J gene end by 4 bases; junction bases not matched to a gene: 10. The length of the CDR3 is 15 residues. Germline V gives CDR1 SGHRS, CDR2 YFSETQ. The CDR3 is CASSLRGSGVETQYF. The CDR3 DNA reads TGCGCCAGCAGCCTCCGGGGCAGCGGGGTAGAGACCCAGTACTTC. The full variable domain, in which reference TRBV5-1 and TRBJ2-5 provide the parts outside the CDR3, is KAGVTQTPRYLIKTRGQQVTLSCSPISGHRSVSWYQQTPGQGLQFLFEYFSETQRNKGNFPGRFSGRQFSNSRSEMNVSTLELGDSALYLCASSLRGSGVETQYFGPGTRLLVL.

With respect to this clonotype: Being one base from a much bigger clone, this may be a read error. This chain joins TRBV5-4 and TRBJ1-1; 7 nucleotides match TRBD1. The germline V gene has CDR1 SGHNT and CDR2 YYREEE (reference sequence). V was clipped by 3 bases and J by 1 base; unmatched bases: 6. The CDR3 runs to 15 residues. In DNA form, the CDR3 reads TGTGCCAGCAGCTCCCCGGGACAGAGGAACACTGAAGCTTTCTTT. Its translation: CASSSPGQRNTEAFF.

This chain uses TRBV6-1 with TRBJ1-6, with D hard to call. Germline V gene sequence: CDR1 MNHNS, CDR2 SASEGT. V was trimmed by 7 bases and J by 7 bases, leaving 11 bases between them. CDR3 length: 13 amino acids. CDR3 DNA sequence: TGTGCCAGCACGGGATTCGGGAATTCACCCCTCCACTTT. This sequence encodes CASTGFGNSPLHF.

This chain joins TRBV6-1 and TRBJ2-7, with D maybe TRBD1 (6 bases). The CDR3 totals 13 residues. V was clipped by 6 bases and J by 5 bases, with 14 bases between them. The germline CDR1 and CDR2 sequences are MNHNS and SASEGT. Here the CDR3 reads CASSPQGSHEQYF. Written as DNA, the CDR3 is TGTGCCAGCAGCCCACAGGGTTCCCACGAGCAGTACTTC.

This clonotype was seen more than once but under ten times. The CDR3 here is CASSHNIGTRLEAFF. CDR3 nucleotide sequence: TGTGCCAGCAGCCACAATATTGGGACACGGCTCGAAGCTTTCTTT. The chain recombines TRBV4-2 with TRBJ1-1; D is possibly TRBD1 (6 bases). The CDR3 consists of 15 residues. V dropped 3 bases and J dropped 8 bases, with 19 bases sitting between them. CDR1 and CDR2 (germline): LGHNA, YNFKEQ.

The J gene is TRBJ2-2, the V gene TRBV29-1; perhaps TRBD1 as D (6 bases). CDR3 length: 15 residues. Trimming removed 2 bases from V and 2 bases from J, with 12 bases in between. Germline CDR1 is SQVTM and CDR2 is ANQGSEA. CDR3 loop: CSVETGRTNTGELFF. The CDR3 DNA follows: TGCAGCGTTGAAACAGGGCGAACTAACACCGGGGAGCTGTTTTTT.

This clonotype occurred many times. The genes are TRBV9 and TRBJ2-1; D might be TRBD1 (5 bases). The germline gives CDR1 SGDLS, CDR2 YYNGEE. The CDR3 is 12 amino acids. The V end lost 3 bases, the J end lost 6 bases, and 7 bases lay between the germline ends. The CDR3 region is CASSDQGNEQFF. The CDR3 nucleotides read TGTGCCAGCAGCGACCAGGGCAATGAGCAGTTCTTC. The variable domain in full, with the rest retrieved from reference TRBV9 and TRBJ2-1, is DSGVTQTPKHLITATGQRVTLRCSPRSGDLSVYWYQQSLDQGLQFLIQYYNGEERAKGNILERFSAQQFPDLHSELNLSSLELGDSALYFCASSDQGNEQFFGPGTRLTVL.

The chain employs TRBV7-6 and TRBJ1-2, with D tentatively TRBD1 (6 bases). Trimming removed 5 bases from V and 2 bases from J, with 9 bases in between. Per the germline V gene, CDR1 is SGHVS and CDR2 is FNYEAQ. This CDR3 contains 13 residues. The DNA for the CDR3 is TGTGCCAGCAGCCAGGGGAACAACTATGGCTACACCTTC. Translating gives CASSQGNNYGYTF.

This clonotype was found a few times. CDR3 in amino acids: CASSPMGNTIYF. As DNA, the CDR3 is TGTGCCAGCAGCCCGATGGGAAACACCATATATTTT. The V and J genes are TRBV3-1 and TRBJ1-3; D call uncertain. The germline V and J ends were trimmed by 4 bases and 4 bases, with 5 bases remaining between them. From germline, CDR1 is LGHDT and CDR2 YNNKEL (reference sequence). The CDR3 is 12 residues long.

This clonotype was counted a few times. This rearrangement joins TRBV28 to TRBJ2-3; 7 bases line up with TRBD2. Per the germline V gene, CDR1 is MDHEN and CDR2 is SYDVKM. The CDR3 has 16 residues. V shed 5 bases and J 2 bases; nucleotides not matched to a gene: 10. CDR3 sequence: CASSTGGAATTDTQYF. CDR3 nucleotides: TGTGCCAGCAGTACGGGGGGAGCAGCTACCACAGATACGCAGTATTTT. The full variable domain, with the rest looked up from reference TRBV28 and TRBJ2-3, is DVKVTQSSRYLVKRTGEKVFLECVQDMDHENMFWYRQDPGLGLRLIYFSYDVKMKEKGDIPEGYSVSREKKERFSLILESASTNQTSMYLCASSTGGAATTDTQYFGPGTRLTVL.

The chain couples TRBV11-2 to TRBJ2-3; 7 bases are a match to TRBD2. J was trimmed by 2 bases and V by 1 base; bases with no gene match: 6. CDR1 and CDR2 (germline): SGHAT, FQNNGV. The CDR3 contains 16 residues. As DNA, the CDR3 is TGTGCCAGCAGCTTAGGGGGGACTACTCACACAGATACGCAGTATTTT. Amino acids: CASSLGGTTHTDTQYF.

This sequence joins TRBV12-3 or TRBV12-4 and TRBJ1-3; 7 positions match TRBD1. The CDR3 is 15 amino acids. The V and J ends lost 6 bases and 4 bases, in that order; junction bases with no gene match: 9. CDR3 sequence: CASSRGQAPGNTIYF. The CDR3 DNA sequence: TGTGCCAGCAGCCGAGGACAGGCGCCAGGAAACACCATATATTTT.